The TCR beta chain under discussion was sequenced for a study of spatial heterogeneity in lung cancer. The wider study: Detected sequences consistently included more beta-chain ones than alpha-chain ones. A unique TCR and UMI combination showed up more than ten times in raw reads, on average. General study findings and limits: Expanded tumor TCRs that were ubiquitous appeared in blood more at resection than follow-up.

TCRdb fed the 5' RACE reads into MiXCR, producing one record per CDR3 protein. The top ten clones hold roughly 5.6% of a sample with tens of thousands of distinct CDR3 sequences, 15% to 25% of them seen once. Stated time point: sample taken at primary tumor resection. Whole RNA, which was extracted from tumor, nontumor lung tissue or frozen PBMC, was sequenced without any cell sorting. This CDR3 has 13 amino acids. From germline, CDR1 is SGHAT and CDR2 FQNNGV. V shed 5 bases and J 3 bases; nucleotides not matched to a gene: 3. On this clonotype: What it binds is not known.

The sample here was PBMCs, taken at surgery. This receptor was taken from a male donor with early-stage non-small cell lung cancer. The chain carries TRBV11-2 and TRBJ1-2; 7 bases are a match to TRBD1. DNA for the CDR3: TGTGCCAGCAGCCGTGACAGGGACTATGGCTACACCTTC. Translated, it gives CASSRDRDYGYTF. Based on the CDR3 plus reference TRBV11-2 and TRBJ1-2, the full variable domain is EAGVAQSPRYKIIEKRQSVAFWCNPISGHATLYWYQQILGQGPKLLIQFQNNGVVDDSQLPKDRFSAERLKGVDSTLKIQPAKLEDSAVYLCASSRDRDYGYTFGSGTRLTVV.